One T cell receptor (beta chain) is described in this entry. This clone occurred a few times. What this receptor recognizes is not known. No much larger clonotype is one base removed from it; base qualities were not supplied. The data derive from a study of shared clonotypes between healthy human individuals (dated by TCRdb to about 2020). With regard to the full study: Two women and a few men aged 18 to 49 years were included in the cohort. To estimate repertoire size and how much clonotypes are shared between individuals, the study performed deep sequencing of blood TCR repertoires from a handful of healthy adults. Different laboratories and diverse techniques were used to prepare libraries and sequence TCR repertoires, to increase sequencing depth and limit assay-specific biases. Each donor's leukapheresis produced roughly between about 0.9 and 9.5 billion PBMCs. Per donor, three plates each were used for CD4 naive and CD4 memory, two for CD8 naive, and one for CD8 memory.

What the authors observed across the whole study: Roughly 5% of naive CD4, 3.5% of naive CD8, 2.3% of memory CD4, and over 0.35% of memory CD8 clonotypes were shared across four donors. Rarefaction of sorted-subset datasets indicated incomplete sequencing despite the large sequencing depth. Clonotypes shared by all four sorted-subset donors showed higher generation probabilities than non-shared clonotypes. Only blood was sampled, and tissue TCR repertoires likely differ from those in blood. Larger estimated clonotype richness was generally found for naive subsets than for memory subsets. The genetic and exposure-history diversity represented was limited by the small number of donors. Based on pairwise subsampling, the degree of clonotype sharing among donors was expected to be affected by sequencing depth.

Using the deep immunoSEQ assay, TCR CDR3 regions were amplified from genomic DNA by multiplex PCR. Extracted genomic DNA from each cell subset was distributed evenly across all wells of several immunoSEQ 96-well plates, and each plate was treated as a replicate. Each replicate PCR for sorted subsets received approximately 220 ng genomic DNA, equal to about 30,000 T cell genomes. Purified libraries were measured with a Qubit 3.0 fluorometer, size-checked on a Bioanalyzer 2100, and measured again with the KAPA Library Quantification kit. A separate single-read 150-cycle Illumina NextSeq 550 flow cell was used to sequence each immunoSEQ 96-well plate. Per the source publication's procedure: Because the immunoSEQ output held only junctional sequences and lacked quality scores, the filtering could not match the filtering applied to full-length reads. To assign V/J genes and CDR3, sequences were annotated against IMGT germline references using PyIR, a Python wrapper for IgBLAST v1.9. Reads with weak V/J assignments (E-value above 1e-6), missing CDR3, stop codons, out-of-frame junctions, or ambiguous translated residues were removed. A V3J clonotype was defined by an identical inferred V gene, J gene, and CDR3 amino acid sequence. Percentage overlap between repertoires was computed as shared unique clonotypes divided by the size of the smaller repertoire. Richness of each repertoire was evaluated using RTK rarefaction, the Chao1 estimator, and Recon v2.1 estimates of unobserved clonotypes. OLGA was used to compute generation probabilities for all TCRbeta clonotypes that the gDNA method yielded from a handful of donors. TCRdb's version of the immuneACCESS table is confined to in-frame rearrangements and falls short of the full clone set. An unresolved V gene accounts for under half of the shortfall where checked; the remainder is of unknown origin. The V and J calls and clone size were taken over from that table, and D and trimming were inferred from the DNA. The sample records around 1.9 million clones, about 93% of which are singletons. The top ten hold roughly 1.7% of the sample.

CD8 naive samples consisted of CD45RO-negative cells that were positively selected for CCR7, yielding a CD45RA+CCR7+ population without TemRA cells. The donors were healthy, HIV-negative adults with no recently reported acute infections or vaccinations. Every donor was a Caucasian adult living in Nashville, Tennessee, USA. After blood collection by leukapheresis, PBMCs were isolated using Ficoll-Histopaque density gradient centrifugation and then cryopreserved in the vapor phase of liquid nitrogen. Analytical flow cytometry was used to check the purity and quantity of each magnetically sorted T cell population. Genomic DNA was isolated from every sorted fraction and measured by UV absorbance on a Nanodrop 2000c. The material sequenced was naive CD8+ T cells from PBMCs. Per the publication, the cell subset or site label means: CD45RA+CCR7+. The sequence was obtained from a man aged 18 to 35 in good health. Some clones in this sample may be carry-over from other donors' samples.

The DNA sequence is TGTGCCAGCAGAGAAATCCTTCAGGGGAATCAGCCCCAGCATTTT. It codes for CASREILQGNQPQHF. This receptor chain uses TRBV6-1 and TRBJ1-5, with TRBD1 perhaps the D gene, on 6 matching bases. Including cysteine and phenylalanine, the CDR3 has 15 amino acids. Only the CDR3 part of the read is kept: 45 bases, read in frame from the first base. A distance of 16 bases separates the germline ends of V and J, which lose 6 bases and 4 bases respectively. CDR1 and CDR2 were assigned from the germline V gene as MNHNS and SASEGT.